These 31 T cell receptor beta chains were all obtained from the same sample, sequenced in a study of cytomegalovirus exposure and HLA in healthy donors (dated 2017 in TCRdb). Libraries were made using the immunoSEQ multiplex PCR assay. A mixture of 60 forward primers for TCR Vbeta segments and 13 reverse primers for TCR Jbeta segments was used in the multiplex PCR. Held by TCRdb, this immuneACCESS table contains in-frame sequences only and omits some clones. Under half of the omission traces to an unresolved V gene where checked; the cause of the rest is unknown. The table for this sample lists 200,000 or so clones; around four fifths of them were counted only once. About 0.84% of the sample is taken by the ten largest. Material: PBMCs. The origin of the receptors is a woman between 18 and 29 years old in good health and CMV-seronegative.

The sample holds many counts of this clone. This chain uses TRBV6-5 with TRBJ1-5; weak D call: TRBD1 (5 bases). The V gene's germline CDR1 is MNHEY and CDR2 SVGAGI. The CDR3 has 14 amino acids. V was pared by 6 bases and J by 6 bases, with 15 bases between. The CDR3 reads CASRSLGGGQPQHF. CDR3 bases: TGTGCCAGCAGATCGCTGGGGGGAGGTCAGCCCCAGCATTTT.

The chain recombines TRBV6-1 with TRBJ2-7; tentative D call: TRBD2 (6 bases). Germline values: CDR1 MNHNS, CDR2 SASEGT. The CDR3 contains 16 residues. V dropped 1 base and J dropped 2 bases, with 15 bases sitting between them. CDR3 in DNA: TGTGCCAGCAGTGAAGGGCTCCGGGAGCCGACCTACGAGCAGTACTTC. Protein sequence: CASSEGLREPTYEQYF.

V usage is TRBV7-6 and J usage is TRBJ2-3; 10 nucleotides line up with TRBD2. Germline assignment: CDR1 SGHVS and CDR2 FNYEAQ. The CDR3 has 16 residues. J gave up 2 bases and V 5 bases, and 7 bases lay outside the gene matches. CDR3 loop: CASSPLAGSFTDTQYF. The CDR3 coding sequence is TGTGCCAGCAGCCCACTAGCGGGGAGCTTCACAGATACGCAGTATTTT. Using reference TRBV7-6 and TRBJ2-3 for the parts outside the CDR3, the full variable domain is GAGVSQSPRYKVTKRGQDVALRCDPISGHVSLYWYRQALGQGPEFLTYFNYEAQQDKSGLPNDRFSAERPEGSISTLTIQRTEQRDSAMYRCASSPLAGSFTDTQYFGPGTRLTVL.

This clone was seen a few times. The chain employs TRBV29-1 and TRBJ2-1; D perhaps matches TRBD2 (7 bases). The CDR3 length is 12 residues. Germline V gives CDR1 SQVTM, CDR2 ANQGSEA. Trimming pared 7 bases from V and 4 bases from J, leaving 11 bases between. CDR3 nucleotides: TGCAGCGCAGGGGAGGGGTACAATGAGCAGTTCTTC. Translating gives CSAGEGYNEQFF.

The J gene is TRBJ2-7, the V gene TRBV27; 12 positions match TRBD2. The V and J ends lost 2 bases and 6 bases, in that order; junction bases with no gene match: 8. This CDR3 comprises 16 residues. Germline CDR1 reads MNHEY; CDR2 reads SMNVEV (reference sequence). For the CDR3, the DNA is TGTGCCAGCAGTTTACGTAGGACTAGCGGGATAGGCGAGCAGTACTTC. This sequence encodes CASSLRRTSGIGEQYF.

The chain recombines TRBV5-6 with TRBJ2-2; 9 bases agree with TRBD2. CDR3 length equals 18 residues. V gave up 4 bases and J gave up 0 bases; unmatched junction bases: 10. Germline CDR1 reads SGHDT; CDR2 reads YYEEEE. CDR3 protein: CASSLLGAGGANTGELFF. The CDR3 DNA follows: TGTGCCAGCAGCCTACTGGGAGCGGGGGGCGCGAACACCGGGGAGCTGTTTTTT.

Here the CDR3 reads CASSLKRKETQYF. CDR3 DNA: TGTGCCAGCAGTTTGAAGAGGAAAGAGACCCAGTACTTC. The chain employs TRBV27 and TRBJ2-5; D remains ambiguous. Trimming took 3 bases from V and 3 from J, leaving 8 bases between them. This CDR3 is built from 13 residues. Germline values: CDR1 MNHEY, CDR2 SMNVEV (reference sequence).

The genes are TRBV28 and TRBJ2-7; 7 bases line up with TRBD1. There are 18 residues in the CDR3. V trimming: 2 bases; J trimming: 0 bases; junction bases outside the gene matches: 13. Germline CDR1 MDHEN, CDR2 SYDVKM. The CDR3 is CASSLQIGTARSSYEQYF. The CDR3 bases are TGTGCCAGCAGTTTACAGATTGGGACAGCCCGAAGCTCCTACGAGCAGTACTTC.

The rearrangement joins TRBV7-6 to TRBJ1-1; the D is unclear. Trimming shortened V by 3 bases and J by 0 bases, and 11 bases separated the two germline ends. Germline V gives CDR1 SGHVS, CDR2 FNYEAQ. This CDR3 region has 15 residues. CDR3 DNA sequence: TGTGCCAGCAGCTTCTCGAGCGGAATGAACACTGAAGCTTTCTTT. Its protein is CASSFSSGMNTEAFF.

The rearrangement joins TRBV7-9 to TRBJ2-5; D perhaps matches TRBD1 (6 bases). Looked up from germline, CDR1 is SEHNR and CDR2 is FQNEAQ (reference sequence). The CDR3 has 13 residues. V was shortened by 3 bases and J by 5 bases, with 10 bases between the two germline ends. CDR3 residues: CASSFPGAETQYF. The CDR3, as DNA: TGTGCCAGCAGCTTCCCAGGGGCGGAGACCCAGTACTTC.

This clone has more than one count but fewer than ten. The DNA for the CDR3 is TGTGCCACCAGCAGGACTAGCGGGAGCTCCTACAATGAGCAGTTCTTC. It codes for CATSRTSGSSYNEQFF. The gene calls are TRBV15 and TRBJ2-1; TRBD2 agrees at 12 bases. The CDR3 runs 16 residues. The J segment lost 0 bases and the V segment lost 3 bases, leaving 0 bases of the junction unmatched. The V gene's germline CDR1 is LNHNV and CDR2 YYDKDF (reference sequence).

This chain uses TRBV6-5 with TRBJ2-3; maybe TRBD2 (5 bases). This CDR3 has 14 residues. V lost 2 bases, J lost 8 bases, and 14 bases lay in between. The germline V gene has CDR1 MNHEY and CDR2 SVGAGI. CDR3 DNA sequence: TGTGCCAGCAGTTACCTCTCCGGGGAGAGTACGCAGTATTTT. Translating it yields CASSYLSGESTQYF.

J is TRBJ1-6 and V is TRBV19; D uncertain. The CDR3 runs 15 residues. The germline CDR1 and CDR2 sequences are LNHDA and SQIVND (reference sequence). V lost 3 bases and J lost 3, with 9 bases in between. CDR3 bases: TGTGCCAGTAGTATTGTCAACAGCTATAATTCACCCCTCCACTTT. It is translated as CASSIVNSYNSPLHF.

The chain joins TRBV27 to TRBJ1-5; possibly TRBD1 for D (5 bases). Trimming took off 0 bases at V and 3 bases at J, with 6 bases between the two ends. Germline V CDR1 and CDR2: MNHEY, SMNVEV (reference sequence). The CDR3 runs 14 residues. CDR3: CASSLSRANQPQHF. The CDR3 nucleotides read TGTGCCAGCAGTTTATCCAGGGCCAATCAGCCCCAGCATTTT.

The chain couples TRBV13 to TRBJ2-5, with 14 bases matching TRBD2. Germline-derived CDR1 and CDR2 are PRHDT and FYEKMQ (reference sequence). J gave up 5 bases and V 3 bases, and 5 bases lay outside the gene matches. CDR3 length equals 16 residues. The CDR3 bases are TGTGCCAGCAGCTTGACTAGCGGGGGGGCCCGGGAGACCCAGTACTTC. It translates to CASSLTSGGARETQYF.

As regards this clone: An end of the junction differs from the germline gene, which may be a read error. The gene calls are TRBV2 and TRBJ1-5; D not certain. The CDR3 loop spans 14 amino acids. Per germline, CDR1 SNHLY and CDR2 FYNNEI. The CDR3 region has the DNA TGTGCCAGCAGTGAAGACTATAGCAATCGGCCCCAGCATTTT. Translation gives CASSEDYSNRPQHF.

The chain is built from TRBV13 and TRBJ2-3, with TRBD2 identical over 12 bases. The CDR3 is made up of 17 amino acids. Germline V lookup: CDR1 PRHDT, CDR2 FYEKMQ (reference sequence). Trimming took 4 bases from V and 3 from J; bases not matched to a gene: 8. CDR3: CASSSTLGLAGTDTQYF. Written as DNA, the CDR3 is TGTGCCAGCAGCTCGACCCTCGGACTAGCGGGGACAGATACGCAGTATTTT.

This clone was observed a single time. CDR3 amino acids: CASSELTTSPNTGELFF. The CDR3 bases are TGTGCCAGCAGTGAACTGACTACCTCCCCTAACACCGGGGAGCTGTTTTTT. V usage is TRBV2 and J usage is TRBJ2-2; possibly TRBD2 for D (5 bases). CDR1 and CDR2 (germline): SNHLY, FYNNEI. Trimming removed 2 bases at V and 2 bases at J, with 15 bases between. This CDR3 spans 17 amino acids.

This chain uses TRBV20-1 with TRBJ2-3, with TRBD1 matching over 8 bases. Unmatched junction bases numbered 3, after V lost 3 bases and J lost 10 bases. CDR1 and CDR2 (germline): DFQATT, SNEGSKA (reference sequence). This CDR3 region has 11 residues. The CDR3 DNA reads TGCAGTGCTAGGACAGGGGTGGCGCAGTATTTT. Translating gives CSARTGVAQYF.

In its sample, this clone was seen a few times. The CDR3 nucleotides read TGCAGCGAGAGGACAGGAGCTTTCACTGAAGCTTTCTTT. This codes for CSERTGAFTEAFF. The chain is built from TRBV29-1 and TRBJ1-1; TRBD1 matches at 7 bases. The germline gives CDR1 SQVTM, CDR2 ANQGSEA. J gave up 4 bases and V 7 bases, and 9 bases lay outside the gene matches. This CDR3 has 13 residues. The variable domain in full, with the rest retrieved from reference TRBV29-1 and TRBJ1-1, is SAVISQKPSRDICQRGTSLTIQCQVDSQVTMMFWYRQQPGQSLTLIATANQGSEATYESGFVIDKFPISRPNLTFSTLTVSNMSPEDSSIYLCSERTGAFTEAFFGQGTRLTVV.

The chain combines TRBV5-1 with TRBJ1-1; D is unresolved. V lost 0 bases and J 1 base, leaving 7 bases between the germline ends. Germline CDR1 reads SGHRS; CDR2 reads YFSETQ. The CDR3 has 14 residues. The CDR3 DNA reads TGCGCCAGCAGCTTGGGGCCAGGGAACACTGAAGCTTTCTTT. Encoded protein: CASSLGPGNTEAFF.

CDR3 protein: CAISGQAEGLSYNEQFF. The CDR3 region has the DNA TGTGCCATCAGTGGTCAAGCGGAGGGGCTCTCCTACAATGAGCAGTTCTTC. The chain recombines TRBV10-3 with TRBJ2-1; possibly TRBD2 for D (6 bases). The CDR3 sequence is 17 residues long. Germline V gene sequence: CDR1 ENHRY, CDR2 SYGVKD. The V and J ends lost 4 bases and 0 bases respectively, with 16 bases between them.

The chain uses TRBV11-2 and TRBJ2-3; TRBD1 matches at 8 bases. The ends lost 3 bases at V and 3 bases at J; junction bases unmatched: 5. CDR3 length: 15 residues. CDR1 and CDR2 (germline): SGHAT, FQNNGV. DNA of the CDR3: TGTGCCAGCAGCTTCAGAACAGGGGGGACAGATACGCAGTATTTT. Amino acid sequence: CASSFRTGGTDTQYF.

The chain is built from TRBV6-5 and TRBJ2-7, with D hard to call. Germline loops: CDR1 MNHEY, CDR2 SVGAGI. The V end lost 9 bases, the J end lost 2 bases, and 14 bases lay between the germline ends. CDR3 length equals 13 residues. CDR3 bases: TGTGCCAGTAAACCTCAAGAGGCCTACGAGCAGTACTTC. It yields the protein CASKPQEAYEQYF.

This chain connects TRBV14 to TRBJ2-7; TRBD1 matches 7 bases. This CDR3 has 17 residues. The V gene end was trimmed by 0 bases and the J gene end by 2 bases; junction bases not matched to a gene: 10. Germline V CDR1 and CDR2: SGHDN, FVKESK. The CDR3, as DNA: TGTGCCAGCAGCCAAGATCCTCACAGGGGCGAAACCTACGAGCAGTACTTC. This encodes CASSQDPHRGETYEQYF.

The genes are TRBV29-1 and TRBJ1-2; no firm D call. Germline V gives CDR1 SQVTM, CDR2 ANQGSEA. V lost 4 bases and J 2 bases, leaving 11 bases between the germline ends. This CDR3 has 13 amino acids. For the CDR3, the DNA is TGCAGCGTTGCTCCCAGATTGAACTATGGCTACACCTTC. Its protein is CSVAPRLNYGYTF. The full variable domain, with the rest looked up from reference TRBV29-1 and TRBJ1-2, is SAVISQKPSRDICQRGTSLTIQCQVDSQVTMMFWYRQQPGQSLTLIATANQGSEATYESGFVIDKFPISRPNLTFSTLTVSNMSPEDSSIYLCSVAPRLNYGYTFGSGTRLTVV.

The chain recombines TRBV5-1 with TRBJ2-5; the match to TRBD2 covers 11 bases. The germline V gene encodes CDR1 SGHRS and CDR2 YFSETQ. V gave up 4 bases and J gave up 4 bases; unmatched junction bases: 9. The CDR3 spans 16 residues. CDR3 sequence reads: CASSIAGGRFGETQYF. As DNA, the CDR3 is TGCGCCAGCAGCATAGCGGGGGGGCGGTTTGGAGAGACCCAGTACTTC.

The chain combines TRBV11-2 with TRBJ2-3; perhaps TRBD2 as D (5 bases). The CDR3 runs to 13 residues. V was pared by 4 bases and J by 9 bases, with 14 bases between. In germline, CDR1 is SGHAT, CDR2 FQNNGV. The CDR3 reads CASSSFEGGTQYF. CDR3 nucleotides: TGTGCCAGCAGCTCATTTGAAGGAGGCACGCAGTATTTT. Based on the CDR3 plus reference TRBV11-2 and TRBJ2-3, the full variable domain is EAGVAQSPRYKIIEKRQSVAFWCNPISGHATLYWYQQILGQGPKLLIQFQNNGVVDDSQLPKDRFSAERLKGVDSTLKIQPAKLEDSAVYLCASSSFEGGTQYFGPGTRLTVL.

This chain links TRBV27 with TRBJ2-1; possibly TRBD1 for D (6 bases). The CDR3 is 17 amino acids. Trimming removed 6 bases at V and 4 bases at J, with 22 bases between. Germline V lookup: CDR1 MNHEY, CDR2 SMNVEV (reference sequence). CDR3 region: CASRIKTGSGDYNEQFF. The CDR3 bases are TGTGCCAGCAGAATTAAGACAGGTTCAGGGGATTACAATGAGCAGTTCTTC.

The chain couples TRBV30 to TRBJ2-5, with 8 bases aligning to TRBD2. The germline gives CDR1 GTSNPN, CDR2 SVGIG (reference sequence). V lost 6 bases to trimming and J lost 11 bases; unmatched junction nucleotides: 20. The CDR3 extends over 15 amino acids. Here the CDR3 reads CACDPTGLVLCEQYF. In nucleotides, the CDR3 is TGTGCCTGTGACCCTACGGGACTAGTACTATGTGAGCAGTACTTC. Using reference TRBV30 and TRBJ2-5 for the parts outside the CDR3, the full variable domain is SQTIHQWPATLVQPVGSPLSLECTVEGTSNPNLYWYRQAAGRGLQLLFYSVGIGQISSEVPQNLSASRPQDRQFILSSKKLLLSDSGFYLCACDPTGLVLCEQYFGPGTRLLVL.

The chain joins TRBV18 to TRBJ2-5; no clear D. The germline CDR1 and CDR2 sequences are KGHSH and LQKENI. The V end lost 3 bases, the J end lost 5 bases, and 4 bases lay between the germline ends. The CDR3 extends over 11 amino acids. CDR3 residues: CASSPGETQYF. The DNA for the CDR3 is TGTGCCAGCTCACCCGGGGAGACCCAGTACTTC.